The rows below give T cell receptor beta chains drawn from one sample of a study of T cell responses to AZD1222 COVID-19 vaccine. The repertoire was sequenced with immunoSEQ multiplex PCR; TCRdb's copy has only in-frame clones and lacks some. The repertoire includes more than 95,000 clones, approximately 89% of them detected once, and around 8.7% sits in the top ten. The sample in question was peripheral blood, obtained on day 0 of AZD1222 vaccination. These TCRs come from an adult in good health. CDR3s include the opening cysteine and the closing phenylalanine or tryptophan. The D gene is left open where the match is weak. Not all rows give a size; the values are once, few, many and, for expanded clones, a class.

CDR3 DNA,CDR3 protein,V gene,clone size,J gene,D gene
TGCAGTGCTAGTGAGGGTGAGGGCCGTAATCAGCCCCAGCATTTT,CSASEGEGRNQPQHF,TRBV20-1,.,TRBJ1-5,.
TGTGCCAGCAGCTCTAGCAGGGGAAATGAAGCTTTCTTT,CASSSSRGNEAFF,TRBV11-2,.,TRBJ1-1,.
TGCAGCGTTGAAACCGGTGATCAGTGGGTCCTGACTTTC,CSVETGDQWVLTF,TRBV29-1,.,TRBJ2-6,.
TGCGCCAGCAGCTTGGGGCCCGCTGCAACTAATGAAAAACTGTTTTTT,CASSLGPAATNEKLFF,TRBV5-1,.,TRBJ1-4,.
TGTGCCAGCAGTGACCTCTGGGAAATGAACACTGAAGCTTTCTTT,CASSDLWEMNTEAFF,TRBV6-2/TRBV6-3,.,TRBJ1-1,.
TGTGCCAGCAGCTCTCACACGGTAGCGTTTAGCACAGATACGCAGTATTTT,CASSSHTVAFSTDTQYF,TRBV7-2,.,TRBJ2-3,.
TGTGCCAGCACAGTCCAAACAGGCATGAACACTGAAGCTTTCTTT,CASTVQTGMNTEAFF,TRBV27,.,TRBJ1-1,.
TGTGCCACCAGTGACTCCGGGACCGTTATAGATACGCAGTATTTT,CATSDSGTVIDTQYF,TRBV24-1,.,TRBJ2-3,.
TGTGCCAGCAGTTTAAAGGCGGCGGGAGCTTTCAATGAGCAGTTCTTC,CASSLKAAGAFNEQFF,TRBV28,.,TRBJ2-1,TRBD2
TGCAGCGTTCGTGAGACCTACAATGAGCAGTTCTTC,CSVRETYNEQFF,TRBV29-1,.,TRBJ2-1,.
TGTGCCAGCAGTTTAGGACAGGGGGCGTTCGGCTACACCTTC,CASSLGQGAFGYTF,TRBV28,.,TRBJ1-2,TRBD1
TGTGCCAGCAGCCAGTTCGGAAATAGCAATCAGCCCCAGCATTTT,CASSQFGNSNQPQHF,TRBV7-9,.,TRBJ1-5,.
TGTGCCAGCAGCCAATATCAGGGTAGTGGAAACACCATATATTTT,CASSQYQGSGNTIYF,TRBV4-2,.,TRBJ1-3,.
TGTGCCAGCAGCATATCTGGGAGCTCCTATAATTCACCCCTCCACTTT,CASSISGSSYNSPLHF,TRBV7-2,.,TRBJ1-6,.
TGTGCCAGCAGCCTTTACAGGGCGCATAGCAATCAGCCCCAGCATTTT,CASSLYRAHSNQPQHF,TRBV28,.,TRBJ1-5,.
TGTGCCAGTAGTATCGGGACAGATACGCAGTATTTT,CASSIGTDTQYF,TRBV19,.,TRBJ2-3,.
TGTGCCAGCAGCCTGGGACAGGGAACGGCTAGGGGAAACACCATATATTTT,CASSLGQGTARGNTIYF,TRBV5-8,.,TRBJ1-3,TRBD1
TGTGCCAGCAGCTTAGACCAAAATCGAAGTGAGCAGTTCTTC,CASSLDQNRSEQFF,TRBV7-2,.,TRBJ2-1,.
TGCGCCAGCAGCTTGGAGAAGGGTAAATGGTCTGGAAACACCATATATTTT,CASSLEKGKWSGNTIYF,TRBV5-1,.,TRBJ1-3,.
TGTGCCAGCAGTGAGTACGGGACAGGGAATTCACCCCTCCACTTT,CASSEYGTGNSPLHF,TRBV2,.,TRBJ1-6,TRBD1
TGTGCCAGCAGCCCGTGGACAGGTTTTAACTATGGCTACACCTTC,CASSPWTGFNYGYTF,TRBV7-9,.,TRBJ1-2,TRBD1
TGTGCCAGCAGTTCGTCCGGACAGAAAGGGCCCTACGAGCAGTACTTC,CASSSSGQKGPYEQYF,TRBV27,.,TRBJ2-7,.
TGCGCCAGCAGCCAAGAGGGTAGCGGGAGTCGATACGAGCAGTACTTC,CASSQEGSGSRYEQYF,TRBV4-1,once,TRBJ2-7,TRBD2
TGTGCCACCGGACAGGGGGAATACGAGCAGTACTTC,CATGQGEYEQYF,TRBV10-3,.,TRBJ2-7,TRBD1
TGTGCCACCAGCGAGGGGACACCTTATCAGCCCCAGCATTTT,CATSEGTPYQPQHF,TRBV15,.,TRBJ1-5,.
TGTGCCATCAGTAAAGGGACAGGAGAGACCCAGTACTTC,CAISKGTGETQYF,TRBV10-3,.,TRBJ2-5,TRBD1
TGTGCCAGCAGCCCGCCCGCCGACAGGGAACGGGACAAAAACATTCAGTACTTC,CASSPPADRERDKNIQYF,TRBV21-1,once,TRBJ2-4,.
TGCGCCAGCAGCCACGCGGATCATGTGGATACGCAGTATTTT,CASSHADHVDTQYF,TRBV4-1,few,TRBJ2-3,.
TGTGCCAGCAGCTTCAGGGGGTACCTAAACACAGATACGCAGTATTTT,CASSFRGYLNTDTQYF,TRBV9,.,TRBJ2-3,TRBD1
TGTGCCAGCAGCTTAACCAGAGATTCACCCCTCCACTTT,CASSLTRDSPLHF,TRBV5-5,.,TRBJ1-6,.
TGCGCCAGCAGCTTGCTGGGTGGGGGGACTGAAGCTTTCTTT,CASSLLGGGTEAFF,TRBV5-1,.,TRBJ1-1,.
TGTGCCAGTAGTATATGGGAGGGCAGTTATAGCAATCAGCCCCAGCATTTT,CASSIWEGSYSNQPQHF,TRBV19,.,TRBJ1-5,.
TGTGCCAGTAGTACCCGGACTAGCGGGAGTGGAGAGACCCAGTACTTC,CASSTRTSGSGETQYF,TRBV19,.,TRBJ2-5,TRBD2